This T cell receptor (beta chain) was found in a study of blood T cell repertoires in COVID-19. Study as a whole: The origin of the acute and convalescent COVID-19 samples was the United States, Italy and Spain. Sources were T cells, B-cell-depleted T cells, or PBMCs; the material itself was cDNA or gDNA.

Per germline, CDR1 SGHRS and CDR2 YFSETQ. Trimming removed 4 bases from V and 5 bases from J; junction bases left unmatched: 19. This CDR3 has 21 residues. The protocol was immunoSEQ multiplex PCR, while the TCRdb copy is restricted to in-frame clones and leaves out a portion. The table lists under 80,000 clones, 70% to 80% of them singletons. This clonotype was obtained from a human donor in a cohort sampled during active COVID-19. This chain joins TRBV5-1 and TRBJ2-3; 16 bases align to TRBD2. Sequenced input: peripheral blood. The CDR3 reads CASSTGTANFGTSGRVDTQYF. As DNA, the CDR3 is TGCGCCAGCAGCACGGGGACAGCCAATTTCGGGACTAGCGGGAGGGTAGATACGCAGTATTTT.